Listed below are T cell receptor beta chains from one sample, sequenced in a study of blood T cell repertoires in COVID-19. Assay used: immunoSEQ multiplex PCR; TCRdb lists only in-frame clones, some missing. Of around 68,000 clones in the sample, 80% to 90% were seen once. Sequencing was carried out using peripheral blood. These TCRs come from a man aged 45-65 years with active COVID-19. The CDR3 runs from the conserved cysteine through the conserved F or W.

V: TRBV3-1/TRBV3-2
length: 16
J: TRBJ1-6
CDR3: CASSSREGSYNSPLHF

V: TRBV5-6
length: 15
J: TRBJ1-4
CDR3: CASALSGTTNEKLFF

V: TRBV19
length: 14
J: TRBJ2-1
CDR3: CASSISLGRGEQFF

V: TRBV7-6
length: 14
J: TRBJ2-7
CDR3: CASTAEQGPYEQYF

V: TRBV24-1
length: 14
J: TRBJ2-1
CDR3: CATSDPPGVNEQFF

V: TRBV9
length: 15
J: TRBJ2-3
CDR3: CASSVTSGRTDTQYF

V: TRBV19
length: 12
J: TRBJ1-2
CDR3: CASSGRGGDYTF

V: TRBV5-1
length: 15
J: TRBJ2-5
CDR3: CASSSTGVQQETQYF

V: TRBV7-9
length: 12
J: TRBJ2-1
CDR3: CASSLAAGQGFF

V: TRBV4-1
length: 16
J: TRBJ1-2
CDR3: CASSQVSQGRGYGYTF

V: TRBV7-9
length: 18
J: TRBJ1-6
CDR3: CASSLANEVWGLNSPLHF

V: TRBV7-2
length: 11
J: TRBJ2-7
CDR3: CAITTGGQQYF

V: TRBV9
length: 16
J: TRBJ1-5
CDR3: CASSPPREGSGQPQHF

V: TRBV11-2
length: 14
J: TRBJ2-5
CDR3: CASSVGQGKETQYF